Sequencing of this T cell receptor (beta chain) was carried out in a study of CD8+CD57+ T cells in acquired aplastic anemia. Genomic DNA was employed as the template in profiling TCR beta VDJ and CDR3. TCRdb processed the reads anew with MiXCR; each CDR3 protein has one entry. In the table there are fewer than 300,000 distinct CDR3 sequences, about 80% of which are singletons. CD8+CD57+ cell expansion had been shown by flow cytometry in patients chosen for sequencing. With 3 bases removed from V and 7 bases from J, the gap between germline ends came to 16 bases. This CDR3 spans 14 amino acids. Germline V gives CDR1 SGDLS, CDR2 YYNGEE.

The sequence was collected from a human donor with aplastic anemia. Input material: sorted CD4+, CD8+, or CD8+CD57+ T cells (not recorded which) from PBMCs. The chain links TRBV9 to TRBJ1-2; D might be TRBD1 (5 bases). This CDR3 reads CASSAGTSGGGYTF. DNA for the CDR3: TGTGCCAGCAGCGCCGGGACTAGCGGAGGTGGCTACACCTTC.